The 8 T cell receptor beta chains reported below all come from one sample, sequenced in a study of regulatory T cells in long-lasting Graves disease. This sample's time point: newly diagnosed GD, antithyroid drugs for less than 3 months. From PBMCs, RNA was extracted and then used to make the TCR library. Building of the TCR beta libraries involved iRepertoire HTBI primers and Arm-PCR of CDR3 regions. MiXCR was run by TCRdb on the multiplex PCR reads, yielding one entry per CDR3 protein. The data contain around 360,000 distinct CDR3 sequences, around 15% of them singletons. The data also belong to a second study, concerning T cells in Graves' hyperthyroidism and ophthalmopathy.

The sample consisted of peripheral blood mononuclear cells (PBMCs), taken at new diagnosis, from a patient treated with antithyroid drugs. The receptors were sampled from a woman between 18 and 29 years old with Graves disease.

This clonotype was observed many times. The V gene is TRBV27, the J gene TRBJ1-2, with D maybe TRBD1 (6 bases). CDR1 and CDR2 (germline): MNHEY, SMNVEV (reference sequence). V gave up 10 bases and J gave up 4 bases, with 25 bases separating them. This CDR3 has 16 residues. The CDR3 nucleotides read TGTGCCACGCTAACCACACAGGGAGGGAGCGGCTATGGCTACACCTTC. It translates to CATLTTQGGSGYGYTF.

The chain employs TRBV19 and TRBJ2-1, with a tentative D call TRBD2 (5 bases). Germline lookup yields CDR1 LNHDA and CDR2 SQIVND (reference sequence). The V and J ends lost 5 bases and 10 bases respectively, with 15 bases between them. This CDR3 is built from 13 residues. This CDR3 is CASSRGGPQEQFF. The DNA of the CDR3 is TGTGCCAGTAGTCGGGGTGGGCCTCAGGAGCAGTTCTTC.

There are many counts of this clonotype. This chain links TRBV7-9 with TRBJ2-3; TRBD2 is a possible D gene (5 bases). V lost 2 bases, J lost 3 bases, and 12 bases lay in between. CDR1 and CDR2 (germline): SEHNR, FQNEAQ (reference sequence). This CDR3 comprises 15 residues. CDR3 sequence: CASSLRGGGTDTQYF. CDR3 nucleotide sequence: TGTGCCAGCAGCTTACGCGGAGGTGGGACAGATACGCAGTATTTT.

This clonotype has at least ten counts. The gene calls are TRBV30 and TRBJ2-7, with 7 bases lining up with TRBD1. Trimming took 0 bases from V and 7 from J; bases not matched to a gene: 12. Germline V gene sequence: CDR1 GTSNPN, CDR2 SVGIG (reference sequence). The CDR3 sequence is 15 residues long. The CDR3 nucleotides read TGTGCCTGGAGTGTACTGAAGGGGGCGCAAAAAGAGCAGTACTTC. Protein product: CAWSVLKGAQKEQYF.

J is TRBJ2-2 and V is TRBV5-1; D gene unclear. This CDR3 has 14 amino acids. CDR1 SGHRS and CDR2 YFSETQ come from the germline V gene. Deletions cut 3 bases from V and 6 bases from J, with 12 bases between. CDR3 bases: TGCGCCAGCAGCTCGATCGATCGTCCCGGGGAGCTGTTTTTT. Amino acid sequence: CASSSIDRPGELFF. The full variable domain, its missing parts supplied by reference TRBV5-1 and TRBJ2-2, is KAGVTQTPRYLIKTRGQQVTLSCSPISGHRSVSWYQQTPGQGLQFLFEYFSETQRNKGNFPGRFSGRQFSNSRSEMNVSTLELGDSALYLCASSSIDRPGELFFGEGSRLTVL.

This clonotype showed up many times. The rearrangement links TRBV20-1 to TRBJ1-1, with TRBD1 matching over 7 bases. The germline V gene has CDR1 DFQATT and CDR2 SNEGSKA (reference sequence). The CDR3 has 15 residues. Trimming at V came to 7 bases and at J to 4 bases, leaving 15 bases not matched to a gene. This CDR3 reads CSVPSTPRGTTEAFF. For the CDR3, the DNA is TGCAGTGTTCCCAGTACCCCCAGGGGGACCACTGAAGCTTTCTTT.

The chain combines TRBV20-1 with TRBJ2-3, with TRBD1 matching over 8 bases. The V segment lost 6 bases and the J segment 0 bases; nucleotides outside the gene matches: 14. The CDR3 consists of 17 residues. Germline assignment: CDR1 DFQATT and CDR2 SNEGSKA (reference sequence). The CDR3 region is CSANGQMDRESTDTQYF. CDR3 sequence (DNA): TGCAGTGCAAACGGACAGATGGACAGGGAGAGCACAGATACGCAGTATTTT.

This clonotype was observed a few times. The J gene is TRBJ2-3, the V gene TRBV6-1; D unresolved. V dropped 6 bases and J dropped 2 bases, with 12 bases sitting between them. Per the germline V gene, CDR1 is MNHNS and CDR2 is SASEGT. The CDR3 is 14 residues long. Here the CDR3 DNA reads TGTGCCAGCAGCAACGGCCTAGTCACAGATACGCAGTATTTT. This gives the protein CASSNGLVTDTQYF.